The 27 T cell receptor beta chains below all came from one sample that was sequenced in a study of cytomegalovirus exposure and HLA in healthy donors. 13 Jbeta primers and 60 Vbeta primers were used for the PCR. The method was immunoSEQ multiplex PCR; TCRdb's version includes in-frame clones alone and lacks a portion of them. The table has about 82,000 clones, around 70% seen once. Sequences were obtained from PBMCs. The receptor set was obtained from a man in his fifties or sixties in good health and CMV-seronegative.

The chain recombines TRBV29-1 with TRBJ1-2; D remains unclear. From germline, CDR1 is SQVTM and CDR2 ANQGSEA. The CDR3 runs to 12 residues. Deletions cut 4 bases from V and 4 bases from J, with 10 bases between. The CDR3 sequence is CSVGDSGYGYTF. DNA of the CDR3: TGCAGCGTTGGCGACTCGGGCTATGGCTACACCTTC.

This rearrangement joins TRBV5-6 to TRBJ2-7, with D perhaps TRBD1 (6 bases). The CDR3 spans 13 residues. Germline CDR1 reads SGHDT; CDR2 reads YYEEEE. Trimming cost V 0 bases and J 5 bases, with 9 bases left between them. In DNA, the CDR3 is TGTGCCAGCAGCTTGGCAGGGGTACACGAGCAGTACTTC. Translated, it gives CASSLAGVHEQYF.

The chain has TRBV2 and TRBJ2-3, with D possibly matching TRBD1 (6 bases). In germline, CDR1 is SNHLY, CDR2 FYNNEI. The CDR3 totals 13 residues. Trimming pared 7 bases from V and 5 bases from J, leaving 13 bases between. The CDR3 DNA is TGTGCCAGCAATGTACAGGGCCAAGATACGCAGTATTTT. Protein sequence: CASNVQGQDTQYF.

This chain connects TRBV7-2 to TRBJ2-7, with a tentative D call TRBD2 (6 bases). Trimming cost V 5 bases and J 5 bases, with 19 bases left between them. CDR1 is SGHTA, CDR2 FQGNSA, per germline. The CDR3 sequence is 15 residues long. This chain's CDR3 is CASSPRTGGGDEQYF. CDR3 bases: TGTGCCAGCAGCCCGAGGACGGGTGGAGGGGACGAGCAGTACTTC.

This chain links TRBV27 with TRBJ2-3; possibly TRBD2 for D (5 bases). V dropped 6 bases and J dropped 0 bases, with 7 bases sitting between them. This CDR3 contains 13 residues. Germline CDR1 is MNHEY and CDR2 is SMNVEV (reference sequence). CDR3 sequence: CASRLVSTDTQYF. In DNA form, the CDR3 reads TGTGCCAGCAGACTAGTTAGCACAGATACGCAGTATTTT.

This clone was seen more than once but under ten times. This rearrangement joins TRBV12-5 to TRBJ2-1, with 8 bases aligning to TRBD2. The V gene end was trimmed by 0 bases and the J gene end by 8 bases; junction bases not matched to a gene: 9. The V gene's germline CDR1 is LGHNT and CDR2 FRNRAP. The CDR3 spans 16 residues. The CDR3 reads CASGLVGASGFYEQFF. The CDR3 DNA reads TGTGCTAGTGGTTTGGTAGGGGCTAGCGGGTTCTATGAGCAGTTCTTC.

The V and J genes are TRBV5-6 and TRBJ1-2, with D unresolved. V lost 3 bases and J lost 2, with 11 bases in between. CDR3 size: 14 residues. Germline values: CDR1 SGHDT, CDR2 YYEEEE. This CDR3 is CASSSPALNYGYTF. In DNA, the CDR3 is TGTGCCAGCAGCTCCCCCGCGCTAAACTATGGCTACACCTTC. The full variable domain, its missing parts supplied by reference TRBV5-6 and TRBJ1-2, is DAGVTQSPTHLIKTRGQQVTLRCSPKSGHDTVSWYQQALGQGPQFIFQYYEEEERQRGNFPDRFSGHQFPNYSSELNVNALLLGDSALYLCASSSPALNYGYTFGSGTRLTVV.

Only one count was recorded for this clone. V usage is TRBV7-6 and J usage is TRBJ2-7; 14 bases align to TRBD2. J was trimmed by 6 bases and V by 5 bases; bases with no gene match: 9. The length of the CDR3 is 16 residues. Germline CDR1 SGHVS, CDR2 FNYEAQ. DNA of the CDR3: TGTGCCAGCAGCACACCGACTAGCGGGGGGGCGAGCGAGCAGTACTTC. This codes for CASSTPTSGGASEQYF.

CDR3 nucleotides: TGCGCCAGCAGCCAAGGAGGGAGCGGGGGGGCAGGAGAGACCCAGTACTTC. Its translation is CASSQGGSGGAGETQYF. V is TRBV4-3 and J is TRBJ2-5; 10 bases are a match to TRBD2. The germline gives CDR1 LGHNA, CDR2 YSLEER. The CDR3 covers 17 residues. V was clipped by 1 base and J by 4 bases; unmatched bases: 9.

The V gene is TRBV30, the J gene TRBJ1-1, with a tentative D call TRBD1 (5 bases). The CDR3 has 16 residues. CDR1 GTSNPN and CDR2 SVGIG come from the germline V gene (reference sequence). V lost 4 bases and J lost 3, with 21 bases in between. CDR3 in DNA: TGTGCCTGGACCAAGCGGGGCGTTCCGCGGGACACTGAAGCTTTCTTT. Amino acids: CAWTKRGVPRDTEAFF.

The chain links TRBV6-5 to TRBJ2-7, with 9 bases matching TRBD1. The CDR3 length is 15 residues. V dropped 4 bases and J dropped 0; count of bases not matched to a gene: 4. Germline V gene lookup returns CDR1 MNHEY and CDR2 SVGAGI. The CDR3 sequence: CASSSRDRVSYEQYF. CDR3 nucleotides: TGTGCCAGCAGTTCCCGGGACAGGGTCTCCTACGAGCAGTACTTC.

The chain employs TRBV11-3 and TRBJ2-1; the D gene is possibly TRBD1 (6 bases). With 2 bases removed from V and 7 bases from J, the gap between germline ends came to 9 bases. This CDR3 has 13 residues. Germline CDR1 and CDR2: SGHNT and YENEEA. CDR3 loop: CASSLSTGNEQFF. The CDR3 DNA is TGTGCCAGCAGCTTAAGCACAGGGAATGAGCAGTTCTTC. The full variable domain, with the rest looked up from reference TRBV11-3 and TRBJ2-1, is EAGVVQSPRYKIIEKKQPVAFWCNPISGHNTLYWYLQNLGQGPELLIRYENEEAVDDSQLPKDRFSAERLKGVDSTLKIQPAELGDSAVYLCASSLSTGNEQFFGPGTRLTVL.

The rearrangement uses TRBV27 and TRBJ1-1; D not certain. In germline, CDR1 is MNHEY, CDR2 SMNVEV (reference sequence). Trimming removed 6 bases at V and 0 bases at J, with 17 bases between. This CDR3 region has 16 residues. The CDR3 loop is CASRPIPGLLNTEAFF. DNA of the CDR3: TGTGCCAGCAGGCCCATCCCCGGTCTCTTGAACACTGAAGCTTTCTTT.

The chain has TRBV7-2 and TRBJ2-5; TRBD2 might be the D (5 bases). This CDR3 spans 13 amino acids. V was cut by 2 bases and J by 3 bases, with 7 bases left in between. In germline, CDR1 is SGHTA, CDR2 FQGNSA. CDR3 coding DNA: TGTGCCAGCAGCTTAAGGGAGAAAGAGACCCAGTACTTC. This encodes CASSLREKETQYF.

This chain joins TRBV30 and TRBJ1-6; TRBD1 is a possible D gene (5 bases). This CDR3 spans 14 amino acids. V gave up 6 bases and J gave up 5 bases, with 14 bases separating them. Germline-derived CDR1 and CDR2 are GTSNPN and SVGIG (reference sequence). This CDR3 reads CACSRAWDNSPLHF. DNA for the CDR3: TGTGCCTGCAGCAGGGCTTGGGATAATTCACCCCTCCACTTT.

The chain couples TRBV6-5 to TRBJ2-6, with unresolved D. CDR1 MNHEY and CDR2 SVGAGI come from the germline V gene. The CDR3 loop spans 14 amino acids. With 7 bases removed from V and 4 bases from J, the gap between germline ends came to 11 bases. The CDR3 loop reads CASTTLAGANVLTF. CDR3 DNA sequence: TGTGCCAGCACAACCTTAGCCGGGGCCAACGTCCTGACTTTC.

The V gene is TRBV7-2, the J gene TRBJ2-2; 10 bases line up with TRBD2. The CDR3 consists of 16 residues. Germline CDR1 and CDR2: SGHTA and FQGNSA. V was pared by 5 bases and J by 0 bases, with 3 bases of the junction left unmatched. CDR3 residues: CASSRSGGTNTGELFF. CDR3 nucleotides: TGTGCCAGCAGCCGTAGCGGGGGGACGAACACCGGGGAGCTGTTTTTT.

This clone was detected once. The genes are TRBV5-1 and TRBJ2-5; weak D call: TRBD2 (6 bases). Germline V lookup: CDR1 SGHRS, CDR2 YFSETQ. Trimming left V 7 bases short and J 5 bases short, with 15 bases between. The CDR3 consists of 13 residues. DNA for the CDR3: TGCGCCAGCGGACGAAGGGAGGCGGAGACCCAGTACTTC. It translates to CASGRREAETQYF.

The chain carries TRBV28 and TRBJ2-1; no clear D. Trimming left V 1 base short and J 6 bases short, with 10 bases between. Germline loops: CDR1 MDHEN, CDR2 SYDVKM. The CDR3 is made up of 14 amino acids. CDR3 amino acids: CASSLFGLGNEQFF. The CDR3 DNA reads as TGTGCCAGCAGTTTATTCGGGTTGGGCAATGAGCAGTTCTTC.

This clone was seen a handful of times. V usage is TRBV4-2 and J usage is TRBJ2-7; TRBD2 is a possible D gene (5 bases). Germline V gene data show CDR1 as LGHNA and CDR2 as YNFKEQ. This CDR3 has 17 residues. Trimming stripped 0 bases from V and 3 bases from J, with 18 bases between. The CDR3 sequence is CASSQDAGGQRVYEQYF. DNA for the CDR3: TGTGCCAGCAGCCAAGATGCGGGCGGGCAGAGAGTCTACGAGCAGTACTTC.

CDR3 nucleotides: TGTGCCAGCAGCTTCGACAGAGGCTCTGGAAACACCATATATTTT. This gives the protein CASSFDRGSGNTIYF. The genes are TRBV7-9 and TRBJ1-3; the D gene is possibly TRBD1 (5 bases). The germline V gene encodes CDR1 SEHNR and CDR2 FQNEAQ (reference sequence). This CDR3 comprises 15 residues. V was shortened by 3 bases and J by 0 bases, with 9 bases between the two germline ends.

The V call is TRBV6-1, the J call TRBJ1-5; D possibly corresponds to TRBD1 (6 bases). The CDR3 runs 15 residues. Germline assignment: CDR1 MNHNS and CDR2 SASEGT. Trimming left V 3 bases short and J 3 bases short, with 12 bases between. In DNA, the CDR3 is TGTGCCAGCAGTGATAGTCAGGGGTACAATCAGCCCCAGCATTTT. It specifies CASSDSQGYNQPQHF.

The V gene is TRBV6-1, the J gene TRBJ2-7, with 11 nucleotides matching TRBD1. There are 17 residues in the CDR3. Germline trimming cut 2 bases from V and 3 bases from J; bases unmatched to any gene: 9. Germline V gene data show CDR1 as MNHNS and CDR2 as SASEGT. Written as DNA, the CDR3 is TGTGCCAGCAGTGAAAACCCCGGGACAGGGGGATTCTACGAGCAGTACTTC. Translation gives CASSENPGTGGFYEQYF.

This chain links TRBV4-3 with TRBJ2-6, with D unresolved. Trimming took off 1 base at V and 0 bases at J, with 10 bases between the two ends. Germline CDR1 reads LGHNA; CDR2 reads YSLEER. This CDR3 has 17 residues. CDR3 in amino acids: CASSQVFTASGANVLTF. In nucleotides, the CDR3 is TGCGCCAGCAGCCAAGTATTCACAGCCTCTGGGGCCAACGTCCTGACTTTC.

The chain recombines TRBV7-8 with TRBJ2-2, with 12 bases identical to TRBD2. Trimming at V came to 4 bases and at J to 4 bases, leaving 1 base not matched to a gene. This CDR3 spans 15 amino acids. Germline V gene data show CDR1 as SGHVS and CDR2 as FQNEAQ. CDR3 sequence reads: CASSSTSGGTGELFF. In nucleotides, the CDR3 is TGTGCCAGCAGCTCGACTAGCGGGGGCACCGGGGAGCTGTTTTTT.

V usage is TRBV11-3 and J usage is TRBJ1-1; D remains unclear. Per germline, CDR1 SGHNT and CDR2 YENEEA. V lost 4 bases to trimming and J lost 3 bases, with 9 bases between them. The CDR3 is 13 amino acids. Here the CDR3 DNA reads TGTGCCAGCAGCTCAGACGGGTACACTGAAGCTTTCTTT. Encoded protein: CASSSDGYTEAFF.

This CDR3 is CASSEANMNTEAFF. The CDR3 DNA sequence: TGTGCCAGCAGTGAAGCGAACATGAACACTGAAGCTTTCTTT. The V call is TRBV6-1, the J call TRBJ1-1, with D uncertain. The CDR3 totals 14 residues. V lost 0 bases to trimming and J lost 0 bases, with 5 bases between them. Germline V gives CDR1 MNHNS, CDR2 SASEGT.